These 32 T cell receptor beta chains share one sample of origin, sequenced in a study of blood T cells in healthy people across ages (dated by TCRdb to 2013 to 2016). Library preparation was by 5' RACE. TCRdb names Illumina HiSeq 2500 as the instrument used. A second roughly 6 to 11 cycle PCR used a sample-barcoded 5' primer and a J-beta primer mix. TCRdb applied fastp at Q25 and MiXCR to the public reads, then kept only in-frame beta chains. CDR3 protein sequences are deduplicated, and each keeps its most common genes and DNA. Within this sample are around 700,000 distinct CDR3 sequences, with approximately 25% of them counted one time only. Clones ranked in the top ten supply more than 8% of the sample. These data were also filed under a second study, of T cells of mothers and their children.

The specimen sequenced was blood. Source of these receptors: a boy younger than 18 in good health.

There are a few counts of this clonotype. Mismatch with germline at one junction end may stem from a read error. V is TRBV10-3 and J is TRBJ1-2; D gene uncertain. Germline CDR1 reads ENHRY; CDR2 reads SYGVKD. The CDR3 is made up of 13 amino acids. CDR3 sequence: CALRQEANYGYTF. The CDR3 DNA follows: TGTGCCCTTAGACAAGAAGCTAACTACGGCTACACCTTC.

This CDR3 is CASSGRDYPLGSYNEQFF. CDR3 sequence (DNA): TGTGCCAGCAGCGGCAGGGATTACCCCCTAGGCTCCTACAATGAGCAGTTCTTC. V usage is TRBV11-3 and J usage is TRBJ2-1; possibly TRBD1 for D (5 bases). Germline loops: CDR1 SGHNT, CDR2 YENEEA. V was clipped by 5 bases and J by 0 bases, with 20 bases between them. This CDR3 is built from 18 residues.

The CDR3 spells CASRDSSSTDTQYF. The CDR3 coding sequence is TGTGCCAGCAGAGATTCCTCTAGCACAGATACGCAGTATTTT. The gene calls are TRBV9 and TRBJ2-3; D remains unclear. The CDR3 contains 14 residues. The ends were cut back, 5 bases at V and 0 bases at J, with 10 bases in the middle. Germline CDR1 and CDR2: SGDLS and YYNGEE.

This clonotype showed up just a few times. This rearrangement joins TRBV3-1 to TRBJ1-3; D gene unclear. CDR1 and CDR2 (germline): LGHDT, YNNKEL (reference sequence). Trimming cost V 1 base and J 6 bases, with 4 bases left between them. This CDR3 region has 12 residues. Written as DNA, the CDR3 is TGTGCCAGCAGCCAAGCAACAAACACCATATATTTT. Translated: CASSQATNTIYF.

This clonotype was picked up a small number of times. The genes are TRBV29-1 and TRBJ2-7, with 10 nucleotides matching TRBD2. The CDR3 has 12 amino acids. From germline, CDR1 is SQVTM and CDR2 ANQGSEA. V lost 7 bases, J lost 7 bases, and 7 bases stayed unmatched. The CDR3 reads CSAETSGREQYF. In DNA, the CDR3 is TGCAGCGCAGAGACTAGCGGGCGGGAGCAGTACTTC.

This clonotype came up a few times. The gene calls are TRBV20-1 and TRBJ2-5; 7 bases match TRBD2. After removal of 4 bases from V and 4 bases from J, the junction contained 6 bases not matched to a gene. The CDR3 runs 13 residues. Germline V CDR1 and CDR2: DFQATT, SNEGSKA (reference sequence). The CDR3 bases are TGCAGTGCTATAACGGGAGGAACAGAGACCCAGTACTTC. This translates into CSAITGGTETQYF.

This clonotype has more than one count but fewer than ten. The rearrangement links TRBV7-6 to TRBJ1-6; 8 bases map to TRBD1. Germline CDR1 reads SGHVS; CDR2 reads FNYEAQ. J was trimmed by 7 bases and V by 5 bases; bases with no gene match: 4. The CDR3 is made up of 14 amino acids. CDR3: CASSRTGPNSPLHF. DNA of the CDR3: TGTGCCAGCAGCCGGACAGGGCCCAATTCACCCCTCCACTTT.

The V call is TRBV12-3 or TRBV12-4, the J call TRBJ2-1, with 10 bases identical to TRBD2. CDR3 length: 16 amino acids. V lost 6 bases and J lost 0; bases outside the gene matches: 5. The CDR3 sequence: CASSQAGGSSYNEQFF. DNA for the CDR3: TGTGCCAGCAGCCAAGCGGGAGGGAGCTCCTACAATGAGCAGTTCTTC.

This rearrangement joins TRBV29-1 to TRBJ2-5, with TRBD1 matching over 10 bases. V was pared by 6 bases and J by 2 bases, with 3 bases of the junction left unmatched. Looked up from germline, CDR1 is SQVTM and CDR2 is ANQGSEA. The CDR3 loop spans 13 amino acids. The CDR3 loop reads CSVGTGEQETQYF. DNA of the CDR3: TGCAGCGTGGGGACAGGGGAACAAGAGACCCAGTACTTC.

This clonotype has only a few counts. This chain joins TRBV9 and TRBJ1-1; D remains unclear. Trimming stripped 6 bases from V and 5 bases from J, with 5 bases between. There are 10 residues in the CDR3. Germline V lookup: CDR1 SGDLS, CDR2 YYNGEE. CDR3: CASKPTEAFF. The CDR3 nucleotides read TGTGCCAGCAAACCAACTGAAGCTTTCTTT.

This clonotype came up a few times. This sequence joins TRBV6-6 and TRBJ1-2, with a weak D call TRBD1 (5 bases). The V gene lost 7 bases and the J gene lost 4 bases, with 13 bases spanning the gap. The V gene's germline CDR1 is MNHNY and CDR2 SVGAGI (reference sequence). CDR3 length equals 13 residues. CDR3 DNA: TGTGCCAGCAACCCAGGGATCGGCTATGGCTACACCTTC. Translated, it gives CASNPGIGYGYTF.

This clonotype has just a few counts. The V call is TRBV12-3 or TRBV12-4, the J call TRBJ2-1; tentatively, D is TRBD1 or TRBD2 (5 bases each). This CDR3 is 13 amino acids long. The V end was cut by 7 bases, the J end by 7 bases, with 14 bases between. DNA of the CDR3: TGTGCCAGCACCTCCTGGGGGTGGAATGAGCAGTTCTTC. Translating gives CASTSWGWNEQFF.

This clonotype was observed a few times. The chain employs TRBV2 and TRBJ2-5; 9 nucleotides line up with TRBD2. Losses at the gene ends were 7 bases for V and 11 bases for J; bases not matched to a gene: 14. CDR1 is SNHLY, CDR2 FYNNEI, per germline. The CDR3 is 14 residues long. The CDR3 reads CASKPAGGPWEQYF. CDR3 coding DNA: TGTGCCAGCAAGCCAGCGGGGGGCCCCTGGGAGCAGTACTTC.

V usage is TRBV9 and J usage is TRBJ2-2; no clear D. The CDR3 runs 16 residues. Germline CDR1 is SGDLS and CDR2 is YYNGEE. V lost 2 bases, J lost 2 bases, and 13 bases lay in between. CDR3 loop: CASSVTRLSNTGELFF. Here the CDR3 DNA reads TGTGCCAGCAGCGTCACACGGCTTAGCAACACCGGGGAGCTGTTTTTT. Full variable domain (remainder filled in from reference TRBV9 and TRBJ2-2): DSGVTQTPKHLITATGQRVTLRCSPRSGDLSVYWYQQSLDQGLQFLIQYYNGEERAKGNILERFSAQQFPDLHSELNLSSLELGDSALYFCASSVTRLSNTGELFFGEGSRLTVL.

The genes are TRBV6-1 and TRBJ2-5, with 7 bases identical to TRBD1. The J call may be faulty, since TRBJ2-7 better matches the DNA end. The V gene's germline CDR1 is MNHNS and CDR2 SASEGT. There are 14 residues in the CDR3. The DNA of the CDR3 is TGTGCCAGCAGTCCCCGGGACAGTCCCGTCGAGCAGTACTTC. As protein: CASSPRDSPVEQYF.

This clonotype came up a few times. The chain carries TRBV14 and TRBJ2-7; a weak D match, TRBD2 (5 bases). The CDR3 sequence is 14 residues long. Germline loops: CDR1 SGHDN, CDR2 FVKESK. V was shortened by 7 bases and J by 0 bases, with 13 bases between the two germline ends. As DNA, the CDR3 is TGTGCCAGCACTCAAACGGGGAGCTCCTACGAGCAGTACTTC. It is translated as CASTQTGSSYEQYF.

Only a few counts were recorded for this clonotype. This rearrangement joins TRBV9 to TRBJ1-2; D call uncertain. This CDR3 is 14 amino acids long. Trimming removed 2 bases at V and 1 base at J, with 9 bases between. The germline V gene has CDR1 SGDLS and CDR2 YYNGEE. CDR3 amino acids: CASSVSSYNYGYTF. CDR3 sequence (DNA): TGTGCCAGCAGCGTCTCTTCGTATAACTATGGCTACACCTTC.

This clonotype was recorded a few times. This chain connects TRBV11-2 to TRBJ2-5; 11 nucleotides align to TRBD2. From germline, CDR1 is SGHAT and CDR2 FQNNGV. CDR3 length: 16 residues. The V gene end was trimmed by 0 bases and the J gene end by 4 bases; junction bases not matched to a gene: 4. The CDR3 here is CASSLDPGTSGETQYF. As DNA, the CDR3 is TGTGCCAGCAGCTTAGACCCCGGGACTAGCGGAGAGACCCAGTACTTC.

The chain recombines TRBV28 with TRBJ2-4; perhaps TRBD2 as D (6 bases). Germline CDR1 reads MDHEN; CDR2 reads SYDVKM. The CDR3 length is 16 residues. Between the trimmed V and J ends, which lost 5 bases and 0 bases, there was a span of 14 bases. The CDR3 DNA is TGTGCCAGCAGTGGAGGGTTTGGGGTAGCCAAAAACATTCAGTACTTC. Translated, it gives CASSGGFGVAKNIQYF.

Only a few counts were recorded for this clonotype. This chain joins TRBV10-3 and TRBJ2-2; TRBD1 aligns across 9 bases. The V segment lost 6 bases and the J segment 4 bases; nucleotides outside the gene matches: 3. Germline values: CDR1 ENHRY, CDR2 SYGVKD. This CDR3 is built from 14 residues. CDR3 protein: CAIRRDRATGELFF. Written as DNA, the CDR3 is TGTGCCATCAGGAGGGACAGGGCCACCGGGGAGCTGTTTTTT.

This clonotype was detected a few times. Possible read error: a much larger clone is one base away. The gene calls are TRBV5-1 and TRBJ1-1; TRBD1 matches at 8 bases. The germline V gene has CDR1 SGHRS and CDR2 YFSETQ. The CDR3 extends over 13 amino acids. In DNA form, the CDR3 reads TGCGCCGGCAGCTTTACAGGGGGCACTGAAGCTTTCTTT. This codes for CAGSFTGGTEAFF. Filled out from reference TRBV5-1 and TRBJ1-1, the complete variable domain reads KAGVTQTPRYLIKTRGQQVTLSCSPISGHRSVSWYQQTPGQGLQFLFEYFSETQRNKGNFPGRFSGRQFSNSRSEMNVSTLELGDSALYLCAGSFTGGTEAFFGQGTRLTVV.

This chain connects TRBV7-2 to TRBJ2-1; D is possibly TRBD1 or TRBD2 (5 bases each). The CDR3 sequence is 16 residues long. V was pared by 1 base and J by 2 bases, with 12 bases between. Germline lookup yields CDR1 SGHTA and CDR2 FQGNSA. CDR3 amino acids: CASSLVSGTPYNEQFF. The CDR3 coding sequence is TGTGCCAGCAGCTTAGTTTCCGGGACCCCCTACAATGAGCAGTTCTTC. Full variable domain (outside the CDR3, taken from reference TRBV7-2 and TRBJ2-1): GAGVSQSPSNKVTEKGKDVELRCDPISGHTALYWYRQSLGQGLEFLIYFQGNSAPDKSGLPSDRFSAERTGGSVSTLTIQRTQQEDSAVYLCASSLVSGTPYNEQFFGPGTRLTVL.

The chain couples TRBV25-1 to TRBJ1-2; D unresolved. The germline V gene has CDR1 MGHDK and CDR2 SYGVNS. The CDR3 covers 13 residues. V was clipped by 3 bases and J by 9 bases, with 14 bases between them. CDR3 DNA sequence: TGTGCCAGCAGTGAGCTCCCGGGATTCAGCTACACCTTC. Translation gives CASSELPGFSYTF.

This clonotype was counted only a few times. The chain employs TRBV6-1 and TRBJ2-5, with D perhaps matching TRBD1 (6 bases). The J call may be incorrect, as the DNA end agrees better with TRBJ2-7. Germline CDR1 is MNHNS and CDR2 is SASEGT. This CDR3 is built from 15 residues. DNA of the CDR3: TGTGCCAGCAGTGAAGCGCCGGCCTGGGGGCGCGAGCAGTACTTC. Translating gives CASSEAPAWGREQYF.

The CDR3 DNA follows: TGTGCCAGCAGCTCCTTTACCATCACAGATACGCAGTATTTT. This translates into CASSSFTITDTQYF. The chain uses TRBV7-9 and TRBJ2-3; unclear D gene. Deletions cut 4 bases from V and 2 bases from J, with 10 bases between. This CDR3 spans 14 amino acids. Looked up from germline, CDR1 is SEHNR and CDR2 is FQNEAQ (reference sequence).

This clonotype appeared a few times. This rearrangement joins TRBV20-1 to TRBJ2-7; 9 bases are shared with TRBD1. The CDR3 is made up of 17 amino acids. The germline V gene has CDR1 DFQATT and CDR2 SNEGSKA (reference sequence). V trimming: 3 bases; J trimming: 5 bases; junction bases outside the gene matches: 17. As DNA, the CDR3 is TGCAGTGCTAGTCTCACAGGGGGCCCTCTAGACCCGGACGAGCAGTACTTC. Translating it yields CSASLTGGPLDPDEQYF.

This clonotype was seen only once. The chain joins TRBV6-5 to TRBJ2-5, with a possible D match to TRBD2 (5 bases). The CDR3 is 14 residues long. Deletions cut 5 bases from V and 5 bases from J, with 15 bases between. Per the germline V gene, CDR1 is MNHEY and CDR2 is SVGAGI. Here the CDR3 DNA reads TGTGCCAGCAGTACCGTCCTCACGGGGGAGACCCAGTACTTC. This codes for CASSTVLTGETQYF.

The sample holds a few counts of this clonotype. The CDR3 region is CASSLAAYTEAFF. The CDR3 nucleotides read TGTGCCAGCAGTTTGGCAGCTTACACTGAAGCTTTCTTT. The chain recombines TRBV12-3 or TRBV12-4 with TRBJ1-1; D unclear. Trimming took 3 bases from V and 3 from J, leaving 8 bases between them. The CDR3 runs 13 residues.

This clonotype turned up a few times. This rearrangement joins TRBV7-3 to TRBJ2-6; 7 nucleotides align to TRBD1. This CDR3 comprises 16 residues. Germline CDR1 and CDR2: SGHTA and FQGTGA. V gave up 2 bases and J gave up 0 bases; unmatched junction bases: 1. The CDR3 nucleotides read TGTGCCAGCAGCTTAGCAGGGGGCTCTGGGGCCAACGTCCTGACTTTC. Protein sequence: CASSLAGGSGANVLTF. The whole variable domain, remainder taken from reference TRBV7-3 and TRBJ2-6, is GAGVSQTPSNKVTEKGKYVELRCDPISGHTALYWYRQSLGQGPEFLIYFQGTGAADDSGLPNDRFFAVRPEGSVSTLKIQRTERGDSAVYLCASSLAGGSGANVLTFGAGSRLTVL.

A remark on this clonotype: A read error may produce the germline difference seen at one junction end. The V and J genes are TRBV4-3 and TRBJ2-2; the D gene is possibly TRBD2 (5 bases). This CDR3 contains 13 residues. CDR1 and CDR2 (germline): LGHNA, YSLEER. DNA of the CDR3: TGCACCAGCAGCCAGTTCGGGGCCGGGGAGCTGTTTTTT. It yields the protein CTSSQFGAGELFF.

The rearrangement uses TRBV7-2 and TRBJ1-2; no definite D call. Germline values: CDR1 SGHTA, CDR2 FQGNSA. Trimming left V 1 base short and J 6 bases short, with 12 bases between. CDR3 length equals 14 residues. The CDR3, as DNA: TGTGCCAGCAGCTTAGACTTTGCCCCGGATGGCTACACCTTC. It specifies CASSLDFAPDGYTF.

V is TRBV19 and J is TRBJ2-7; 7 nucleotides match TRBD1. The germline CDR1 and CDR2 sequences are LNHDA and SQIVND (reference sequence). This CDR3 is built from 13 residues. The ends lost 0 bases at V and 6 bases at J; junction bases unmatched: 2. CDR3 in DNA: TGTGCCAGTAGTATAGACCCAGGGGGCGAGCAGTACTTC. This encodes CASSIDPGGEQYF.